The 15 T cell receptor beta chains presented below share a single source sample, sequenced in a study of naive and memory T cell subsets. Two oligonucleotides, mixed equimolar, formed the beta constant-region primer covering TRBC1 and TRBC2. Ligated cDNA was amplified by four rounds of PCR with nested alpha and beta constant-region primers and SP2. Using its own MiXCR run on the UMI-ligation and nested PCR reads, TCRdb lists one record per CDR3 protein. The sample holds 130,000 to 150,000 distinct CDR3 sequences, about 23% seen once. The study, taken as a whole, reports: A few larger clonotypes appeared in naive repertoires, especially CD8, possibly memory cells re-expressing CD45RA.

The antigens these receptors bind are not known. Sequencing was done on a sample of naive CD4+ T cells from blood. The source is a human donor in good health.

The rearrangement joins TRBV27 to TRBJ2-1; 12 nucleotides match TRBD2. The CDR3 is made up of 15 amino acids. Germline trimming cut 5 bases from V and 4 bases from J; bases unmatched to any gene: 3. The germline CDR1 and CDR2 sequences are MNHEY and SMNVEV (reference sequence). CDR3 region: CASSPLAGGYNEQFF. CDR3 in DNA: TGTGCCAGCAGTCCACTAGCGGGAGGATACAATGAGCAGTTCTTC.

This clonotype was observed at least ten times. The gene calls are TRBV28 and TRBJ2-6, with TRBD1 matching over 10 bases. The CDR3 consists of 16 residues. Germline V lookup: CDR1 MDHEN, CDR2 SYDVKM. Trimming took 6 bases from V and 1 from J; bases not matched to a gene: 3. The CDR3 here is CASRRTGGSGANVLTF. In DNA form, the CDR3 reads TGTGCCAGCAGGCGGACAGGGGGGTCTGGGGCCAACGTCCTGACTTTC.

This clonotype was observed a few times. The J gene is TRBJ2-7, the V gene TRBV20-1; 7 bases align to TRBD2. The CDR3 loop spans 14 amino acids. The V segment lost 6 bases and the J segment 0 bases; nucleotides outside the gene matches: 8. The germline V gene encodes CDR1 DFQATT and CDR2 SNEGSKA (reference sequence). Here the CDR3 reads CSAGPSGTSYEQYF. The CDR3 coding sequence is TGCAGTGCGGGTCCCAGCGGGACCTCCTACGAGCAGTACTTC.

This clonotype was counted many times. This chain connects TRBV18 to TRBJ2-1; D is possibly TRBD1 (6 bases). CDR3 length: 15 residues. Germline V lookup: CDR1 KGHSH, CDR2 LQKENI. V was cut by 3 bases and J by 4 bases, with 13 bases left in between. The CDR3 spells CASSPRQVSYNEQFF. DNA of the CDR3: TGTGCCAGCTCACCCCGACAGGTATCGTACAATGAGCAGTTCTTC.

About this clonotype: One end of the junction varies from germline; a read error may be responsible. The J gene is TRBJ2-5, the V gene TRBV6-2 or TRBV6-3, with 9 bases identical to TRBD1. This CDR3 has 8 residues. Germline V gene data show CDR1 as MNHEY and CDR2 as SVGEGT. CDR3 sequence reads: CAPRTGAF. CDR3 nucleotides: TGTGCCCCGAGGACAGGGGCGTTC.

The V and J genes are TRBV6-2 or TRBV6-3 and TRBJ2-1; 8 bases are shared with TRBD2. CDR3 size: 16 residues. CDR1 and CDR2 (germline): MNHEY, SVGEGT. The trim removed 0 bases at V and 8 bases at J, leaving 9 bases unmatched. The CDR3 coding sequence is TGTGCCAGCAGTTACTCGACGAGACTAGCGTTTTATGAGCAGTTCTTC. This sequence encodes CASSYSTRLAFYEQFF.

This chain links TRBV5-1 with TRBJ2-7, with 9 bases fitting TRBD1. CDR3 length: 14 amino acids. Per the germline V gene, CDR1 is SGHRS and CDR2 is YFSETQ. V was pared by 4 bases and J by 2 bases, with 4 bases of the junction left unmatched. CDR3 DNA: TGCGCCAGCAGCGGACAGGGGCCTCCCTACGAGCAGTACTTC. It codes for CASSGQGPPYEQYF.

V is TRBV29-1 and J is TRBJ2-7; a weak D match, TRBD1 (6 bases). V shed 3 bases and J shed 4 bases, with 16 bases lying between them. Per germline, CDR1 SQVTM and CDR2 ANQGSEA. The CDR3 is made up of 14 amino acids. DNA of the CDR3: TGCAGCGTTGAGCGGCAGGGGTTTCCTTACGAGCAGTACTTC. Amino acids: CSVERQGFPYEQYF.

This clonotype was seen more than once but under ten times. The chain uses TRBV5-1 and TRBJ2-2, with D possibly being TRBD1 (7 bases). Germline V gene data show CDR1 as SGHRS and CDR2 as YFSETQ. The CDR3 covers 15 residues. Trimming shortened V by 4 bases and J by 4 bases, and 14 bases separated the two germline ends. The CDR3 bases are TGCGCCAGCAGCCAGCGGCAGGGGGGCACCGGGGAGCTGTTTTTT. It codes for CASSQRQGGTGELFF.

The V and J genes are TRBV11-2 and TRBJ2-6, with D perhaps matching TRBD1 (6 bases). The V end was cut by 4 bases, the J end by 2 bases, with 9 bases between. The germline CDR1 and CDR2 sequences are SGHAT and FQNNGV. This CDR3 is built from 15 residues. Here the CDR3 reads CASSSYRAGANVLTF. The CDR3 DNA is TGTGCCAGCAGCTCCTACAGGGCTGGGGCCAACGTCCTGACTTTC.

This clonotype was picked up a small number of times. The chain joins TRBV7-2 to TRBJ2-3; maybe TRBD2 (6 bases). V lost 2 bases and J 3 bases, leaving 9 bases between the germline ends. CDR3 length: 14 amino acids. Per germline, CDR1 SGHTA and CDR2 FQGNSA. The chain's CDR3 is CASSLSSGTDTQYF. CDR3 DNA: TGTGCCAGCAGCTTAAGTAGCGGAACAGATACGCAGTATTTT.

The chain is built from TRBV12-3 or TRBV12-4 and TRBJ1-3, with 7 bases that match TRBD1. The V gene end was trimmed by 5 bases and the J gene end by 2 bases; junction bases not matched to a gene: 9. The CDR3 runs to 16 residues. CDR3 loop: CASSPRQGVPGNTIYF. The CDR3 DNA sequence: TGTGCCAGCAGTCCCCGACAGGGAGTCCCTGGAAACACCATATATTTT.

In its sample, this clonotype was seen a few times. The V call is TRBV6-5, the J call TRBJ2-1; maybe TRBD2 (6 bases). The CDR3 is 15 amino acids. Between the trimmed V and J ends, which lost 7 bases and 9 bases, there was a span of 22 bases. Germline V gene lookup returns CDR1 MNHEY and CDR2 SVGAGI. The CDR3 DNA sequence: TGTGCCAGCACCCCCGGGCGGGGCAGGAGGGGTGAGCAGTTCTTC. Translating gives CASTPGRGRRGEQFF.

The sample holds a few counts of this clonotype. The chain recombines TRBV7-9 with TRBJ1-3; D is ambiguous. CDR3 size: 13 residues. Per germline, CDR1 SEHNR and CDR2 FQNEAQ (reference sequence). With 6 bases removed from V and 2 bases from J, the gap between germline ends came to 8 bases. CDR3 coding DNA: TGTGCCAGCAGGGCAGGAGCTGGAAACACCATATATTTT. Translating gives CASRAGAGNTIYF. The full variable domain, in which reference TRBV7-9 and TRBJ1-3 provide the parts outside the CDR3, is DTGVSQNPRHKITKRGQNVTFRCDPISEHNRLYWYRQTLGQGPEFLTYFQNEAQLEKSRLLSDRFSAERPKGSFSTLEIQRTEQGDSAMYLCASRAGAGNTIYFGEGSWLTVV.

This clonotype was observed a handful of times. The chain has TRBV7-3 and TRBJ2-7, with TRBD2 identical over 9 bases. V trimming: 2 bases; J trimming: 4 bases; junction bases outside the gene matches: 3. The CDR3 is 14 amino acids. Germline values: CDR1 SGHTA, CDR2 FQGTGA. The CDR3 region is CASSLSSGEYEQYF. CDR3 DNA sequence: TGTGCCAGCAGCTTATCTAGCGGGGAATACGAGCAGTACTTC.